This T cell receptor beta chain is drawn from a study of cytotoxic CD8 clonotypes in ibrutinib-treated CLL (dated by TCRdb to 2020 to 2022). Turning to the overall study: The cohort was composed of about 10 relapsed/refractory and 15 treatment-naive patients; IGHV unmutated status was identified in 17 patients. Partial responses were observed in 24 patients and complete responses in 2; after a median follow-up of roughly 62 months, remission was maintained in 15 or so patients and progression was observed in approximately twelve. The response samples were drawn at a median of 12 months into treatment, with a range of about 6 to 40 months. On average, each sample yielded 270,000 or so productive templates and tens of thousands of productive rearrangements. Longitudinal samples were available for about 30% of the roughly 86 trial participants. Cryopreserved peripheral blood mononuclear cells were collected before treatment, at response, and at either disease progression or sustained remission. Patients were still on ibrutinib when every remission and progressive disease sample was collected. Beyond this particular receptor, the publication reports: An increase in clonality was observed at ibrutinib response, with clonality remaining stable during sustained remission and falling back toward baseline at progression. Public clonotypes were found to be uncommon and were observed to contract or remain stable during treatment; the increase in clonality was shown to reflect expansion of private clonotypes at ibrutinib response. Sampling times were not matched between patients in sustained remission and patients whose disease was progressing, and lymph node repertoires were not examined. Baseline clonality was found to be higher than that of age-matched healthy donors and was strongly correlated with circulating CD8+ T-cell counts.

The CDR3 contains 12 residues, cysteine and phenylalanine counted. Solely the CDR3 DNA is kept, with 36 bases framed from the first base. At the junction V is shortened by 2 bases and J by 4 bases, with 7 bases in between. The CDR1 and CDR2 encoded by the germline V gene are SGHTS and YDEGEE. For TCR beta library preparation, around 1.8 micrograms of genomic DNA were extracted from the cryopreserved PBMCs. High-throughput TCR beta sequencing was performed on longitudinal blood samples from CLL patients receiving ibrutinib monotherapy. The patients were enrolled in a single-center, open-label phase 2 trial of ibrutinib monotherapy. On a MiSeq, deep resolution sequencing aimed for a depth between 1 in 1 million and 1 in 200,000 T cells, with each clonotype covered about 9.9x on average. TCR beta libraries were generated with the immunoSEQ hsTCRB Kit. For the original study's pipeline: The data were analyzed with ImmunoSEQ Analyzer and ImmunoSEQ Data Assistant, and V, D and J gene assignments followed IMGT definitions. Clonality, with values ranging from 0 to 1, was calculated as one minus the normalized Shannon entropy of productive rearrangement frequencies. Only overrepresented clonotypes making up at least 0.05% of the repertoire of each patient were included in the public clonotype analysis. About 13 age-matched healthy donor repertoires from immuneACCESS were used as controls for clonality. In TCRdb, the immuneACCESS table is reduced to in-frame sequences with V and J assigned. These tables do not hold every clone; where another copy was compared, an unresolved V gene accounts for under half, and the others remain unexplained. That table gives V, J and clone size, and the DNA gave D and trimming. The sample yields over 25,000 clones; around 76% were counted once. Around 50% of the sample comes from the top ten.

This clone was found a few times. The antigen it recognizes is unknown. No much larger clonotype is one base removed from it; base qualities were not supplied. The chain is encoded by TRBV5-8 joined to TRBJ2-7, with an unclear D gene assignment. The input for sequencing was PBMCs, taken after 36 months of ibrutinib treatment. The sequence was obtained from a human donor with chronic lymphocytic leukemia. The CDR3 is CASSFTRYEQYF. The sequenced DNA is TGTGCCAGCAGCTTCACCAGGTACGAGCAGTACTTC.